This TCR beta chain was identified during a study of early T cells in non-severe SARS-CoV-2 infection. TCRdb itself ran the 5' RACE reads through MiXCR, one entry per CDR3 protein. The sample has around 64,000 distinct CDR3 sequences, 12% seen once; the top ten hold roughly 6.8%. Sequencing used whole blood. The sequence came from an adult who was a healthcare worker with PCR-confirmed SARS-CoV-2 infection or an uninfected control (not recorded which).

CDR3 nucleotides: TGTGCCAGCATCGAACCGGGACGCTCGGCTGAAAAACTGTTTTTT. Translating it yields CASIEPGRSAEKLFF. The V call is TRBV7-2, the J call TRBJ1-4, with a tentative D call TRBD1 (5 bases). Germline V gene data show CDR1 as SGHTA and CDR2 as FQGNSA. V lost 7 bases and J lost 7, with 19 bases in between. The CDR3 consists of 15 residues.